This T cell receptor beta chain appears in the sequencing data of a study of blood T cell repertoires in COVID-19. On the study more broadly: T cells, B-cell-depleted T cells, or PBMCs supplied cDNA or gDNA.

TCRdb's copy holds only in-frame clones and misses some; the assay was immunoSEQ multiplex PCR. Altogether 270,000 or so clones are present, approximately 91% being singletons, with the ten largest covering about 2.5%. Per germline, CDR1 LNHDA and CDR2 SQIVND (reference sequence). The CDR3 is made up of 14 amino acids. V gave up 5 bases and J gave up 4 bases; unmatched junction bases: 5. This TCR was sampled from a woman in her thirties or forties with acute COVID-19. V usage is TRBV19 and J usage is TRBJ2-3; 8 positions match TRBD2. What was sequenced was PBMCs or T cells enriched from blood (not recorded which). CDR3 DNA sequence: TGTGCCAGTAGTTTCTCGACTAGCGCAGATACGCAGTATTTT. Protein product: CASSFSTSADTQYF.